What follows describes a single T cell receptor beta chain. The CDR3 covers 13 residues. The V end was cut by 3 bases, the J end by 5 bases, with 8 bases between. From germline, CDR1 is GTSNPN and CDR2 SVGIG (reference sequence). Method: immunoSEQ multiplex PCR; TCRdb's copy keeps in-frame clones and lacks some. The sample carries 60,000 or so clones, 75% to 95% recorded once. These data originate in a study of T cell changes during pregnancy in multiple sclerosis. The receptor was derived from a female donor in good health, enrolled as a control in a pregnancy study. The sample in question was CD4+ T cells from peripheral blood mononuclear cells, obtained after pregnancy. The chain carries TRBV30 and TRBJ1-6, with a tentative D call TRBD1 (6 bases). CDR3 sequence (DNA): TGTGCCTGGAGGAAGGGGGATAATTCACCCCTCCACTTT. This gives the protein CAWRKGDNSPLHF.